This TCR beta chain stems from a study of blood T cell repertoires in COVID-19. Across the study: Samples representing acute and convalescent COVID-19 were sourced from the United States, Italy and Spain. The cDNA or gDNA used as material had been derived from T cells, B-cell-depleted T cells, or PBMCs.

This CDR3 comprises 11 residues. Trimming shortened V by 4 bases and J by 1 base, and 5 bases separated the two germline ends. Germline V gene data show CDR1 as SQVTM and CDR2 as ANQGSEA. Per the authors' pipeline: Amplification from reference gene primers served as the basis for estimated nucleated cell counts. Sequencing used immunoSEQ multiplex PCR; TCRdb keeps in-frame clones, though not all of them. D and trimming come from the DNA, and the V and J calls and clone size come from that table. The table includes about 210,000 clones, about 91% detected once. The sample consisted of peripheral blood. This TCR was recovered from a man aged 25-45 years with acute or convalescent COVID-19. This chain connects TRBV29-1 to TRBJ2-7; no clear D. CDR3: CSVGGSYEQYF. The DNA for the CDR3 is TGCAGCGTTGGAGGTTCCTACGAGCAGTACTTC.